This passage covers 9 T cell receptor beta chains from one sample sequenced in a study of OX40 agonist ivuxolimab in advanced cancers. Clones were read by immunoSEQ multiplex PCR, and TCRdb kept only the in-frame ones, dropping some. The data contain tens of thousands of clones, about 86% of them seen just once; the ten biggest clones take up more than 2.5%. The starting material was CD4+ or CD8+ T cells sorted from blood, obtained in a trial of the OX40 agonist ivuxolimab. Receptors originate from an adult with an advanced solid tumor such as melanoma, head and neck, liver or kidney cancer.

V is TRBV18 and J is TRBJ2-7; no reliable D call. Trimming shortened V by 0 bases and J by 3 bases, and 15 bases separated the two germline ends. Germline-derived CDR1 and CDR2 are KGHSH and LQKENI. The CDR3 is made up of 16 amino acids. CDR3: CASSPPGPTRLYEQYF. CDR3 DNA: TGTGCCAGCTCACCACCGGGCCCGACCCGACTCTACGAGCAGTACTTC.

This chain links TRBV6-1 with TRBJ2-7; D might be TRBD2 (7 bases). The V gene lost 11 bases and the J gene lost 6 bases, with 14 bases spanning the gap. Germline values: CDR1 MNHNS, CDR2 SASEGT. CDR3 length: 11 residues. The CDR3 spells CAGGGGAEQYF. DNA for the CDR3: TGTGCCGGAGGGGGAGGGGCCGAGCAGTACTTC.

The table lists this clone with a few counts. The rearrangement uses TRBV5-8 and TRBJ1-5; D gene uncertain. Looked up from germline, CDR1 is SGHTS and CDR2 is YDEGEE. The CDR3 totals 15 residues. V was cut by 2 bases and J by 7 bases, with 16 bases left in between. CDR3 sequence (DNA): TGTGCCAGCAGCTTTGAGGGCCGGGGTCTCCAGCCCCAGCATTTT. Its protein is CASSFEGRGLQPQHF.

The chain employs TRBV7-6 and TRBJ2-4; 9 nucleotides align to TRBD2. The germline CDR1 and CDR2 sequences are SGHVS and FNYEAQ. V was pared by 4 bases and J by 7 bases, with 8 bases of the junction left unmatched. The CDR3 contains 15 residues. The CDR3 is CASSSSAGGSNIQYF. CDR3 coding DNA: TGTGCCAGCAGCTCCTCGGCGGGGGGGTCGAACATTCAGTACTTC.

The chain carries TRBV6-5 and TRBJ1-4; D is ambiguous. The CDR3 has 14 amino acids. The V gene's germline CDR1 is MNHEY and CDR2 SVGAGI. V lost 0 bases to trimming and J lost 4 bases, with 6 bases between them. CDR3: CASSYSRFNEKLFF. In DNA form, the CDR3 reads TGTGCCAGCAGTTACTCGCGGTTTAATGAAAAACTGTTTTTT.

V gene TRBV5-8 combines with J gene TRBJ2-5; 8 bases match TRBD1. The CDR3 spans 15 residues. J lost 1 base, V lost 4 bases, and 6 bases had no gene match. From germline, CDR1 is SGHTS and CDR2 YDEGEE. The CDR3 nucleotides are TGTGCCAGCAGCCCGGGACAGGACCTCCAAGAGACCCAGTACTTC. Amino acids: CASSPGQDLQETQYF.

The genes are TRBV5-1 and TRBJ2-7; 7 nucleotides agree with TRBD2. V dropped 5 bases and J dropped 4; count of bases not matched to a gene: 9. Germline V gene data show CDR1 as SGHRS and CDR2 as YFSETQ. The CDR3 runs to 14 residues. The CDR3 loop is CASSFDLAEYEQYF. The CDR3 nucleotides are TGCGCCAGCAGTTTTGATCTAGCGGAGTACGAGCAGTACTTC.

The chain couples TRBV19 to TRBJ1-1; 7 nucleotides match TRBD1. J was trimmed by 6 bases and V by 5 bases; bases with no gene match: 12. CDR3 length: 15 residues. Germline V gene sequence: CDR1 LNHDA, CDR2 SQIVND (reference sequence). Here the CDR3 reads CASSPSPGGRAEAFF. CDR3 nucleotides: TGTGCCAGTAGTCCAAGCCCAGGGGGAAGAGCTGAAGCTTTCTTT.

The chain links TRBV11-2 to TRBJ1-3, with D perhaps matching TRBD1 (5 bases). The CDR3 loop spans 15 amino acids. V was cut by 5 bases and J by 0 bases, with 11 bases left in between. Germline loops: CDR1 SGHAT, CDR2 FQNNGV. CDR3 DNA sequence: TGTGCCAGCAGCCCAGGGACTTTCTCTGGAAACACCATATATTTT. Amino acid sequence: CASSPGTFSGNTIYF.